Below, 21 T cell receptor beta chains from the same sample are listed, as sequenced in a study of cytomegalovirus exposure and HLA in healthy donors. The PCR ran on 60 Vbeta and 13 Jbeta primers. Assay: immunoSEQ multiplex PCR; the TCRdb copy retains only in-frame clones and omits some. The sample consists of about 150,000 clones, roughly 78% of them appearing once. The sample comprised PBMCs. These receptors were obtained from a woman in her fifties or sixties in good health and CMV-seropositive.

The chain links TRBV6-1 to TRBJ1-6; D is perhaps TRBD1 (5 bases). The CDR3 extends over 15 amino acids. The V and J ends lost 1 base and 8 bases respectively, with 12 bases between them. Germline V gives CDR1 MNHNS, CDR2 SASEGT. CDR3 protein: CASSEGQGSDSPLHF. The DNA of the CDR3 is TGTGCCAGCAGTGAAGGGCAGGGTTCGGATTCACCCCTCCACTTT.

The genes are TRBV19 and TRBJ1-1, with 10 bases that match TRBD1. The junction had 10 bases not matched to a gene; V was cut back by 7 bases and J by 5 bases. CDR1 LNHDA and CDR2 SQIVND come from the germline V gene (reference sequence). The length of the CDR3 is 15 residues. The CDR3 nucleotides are TGTGCCAGTATCTTCTCCGGGACAGGGGTTACTGAAGCTTTCTTT. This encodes CASIFSGTGVTEAFF.

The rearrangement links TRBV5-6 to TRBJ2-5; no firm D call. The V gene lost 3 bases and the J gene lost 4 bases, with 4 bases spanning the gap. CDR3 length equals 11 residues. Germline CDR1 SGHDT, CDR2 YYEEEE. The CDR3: CASSSLETQYF. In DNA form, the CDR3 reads TGTGCCAGCAGCTCATTAGAGACCCAGTACTTC.

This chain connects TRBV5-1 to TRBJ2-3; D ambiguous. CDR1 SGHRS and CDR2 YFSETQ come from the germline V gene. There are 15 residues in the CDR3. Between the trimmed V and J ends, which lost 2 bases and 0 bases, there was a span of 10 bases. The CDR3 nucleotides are TGCGCCAGCAGCTTTCTAGGAGCTAGCACAGATACGCAGTATTTT. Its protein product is CASSFLGASTDTQYF.

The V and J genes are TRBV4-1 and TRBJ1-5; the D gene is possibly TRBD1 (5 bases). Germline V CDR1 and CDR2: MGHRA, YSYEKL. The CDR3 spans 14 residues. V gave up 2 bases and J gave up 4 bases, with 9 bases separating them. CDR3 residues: CASSQLTANQPQHF. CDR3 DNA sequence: TGCGCCAGCAGCCAACTGACAGCTAATCAGCCCCAGCATTTT.

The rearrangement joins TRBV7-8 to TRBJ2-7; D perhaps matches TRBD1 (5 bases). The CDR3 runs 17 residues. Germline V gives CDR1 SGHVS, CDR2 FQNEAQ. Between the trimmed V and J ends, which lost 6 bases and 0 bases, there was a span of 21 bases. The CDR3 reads CASSRGAMIWDSYEQYF. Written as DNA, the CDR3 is TGTGCCAGCAGTAGGGGCGCGATGATTTGGGACTCCTACGAGCAGTACTTC.

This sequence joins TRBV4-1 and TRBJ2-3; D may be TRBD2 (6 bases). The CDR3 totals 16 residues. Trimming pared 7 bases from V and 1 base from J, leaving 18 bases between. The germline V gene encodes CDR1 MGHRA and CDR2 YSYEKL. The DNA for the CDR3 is TGCGCCAGCAACCCCAGGGAGGTAGCGGGCACAGATACGCAGTATTTT. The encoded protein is CASNPREVAGTDTQYF.

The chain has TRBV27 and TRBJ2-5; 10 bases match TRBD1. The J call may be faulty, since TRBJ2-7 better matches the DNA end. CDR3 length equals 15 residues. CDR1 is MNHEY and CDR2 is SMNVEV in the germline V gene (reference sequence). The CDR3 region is CASGTPGQGHYEQYF. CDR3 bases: TGTGCCAGCGGTACACCGGGACAGGGGCACTACGAGCAGTACTTC.

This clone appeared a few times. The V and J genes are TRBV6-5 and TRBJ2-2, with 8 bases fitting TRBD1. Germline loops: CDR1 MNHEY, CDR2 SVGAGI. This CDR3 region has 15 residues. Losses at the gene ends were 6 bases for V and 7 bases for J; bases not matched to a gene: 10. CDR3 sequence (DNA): TGTGCCAGCAGACCCTCAGGGGGCTTGGGCGGGGAGCTGTTTTTT. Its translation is CASRPSGGLGGELFF.

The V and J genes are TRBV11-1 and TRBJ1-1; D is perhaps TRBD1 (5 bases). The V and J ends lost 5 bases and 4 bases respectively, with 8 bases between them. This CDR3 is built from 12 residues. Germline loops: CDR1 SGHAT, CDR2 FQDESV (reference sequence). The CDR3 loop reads CASSRGGTEAFF. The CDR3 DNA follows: TGTGCCAGCAGCAGGGGAGGCACTGAAGCTTTCTTT. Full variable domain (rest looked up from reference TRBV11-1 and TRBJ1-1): EAEVAQSPRYKITEKSQAVAFWCDPISGHATLYWYRQILGQGPELLVQFQDESVVDDSQLPKDRFSAERLKGVDSTLKIQPAELGDSAMYLCASSRGGTEAFFGQGTRLTVV.

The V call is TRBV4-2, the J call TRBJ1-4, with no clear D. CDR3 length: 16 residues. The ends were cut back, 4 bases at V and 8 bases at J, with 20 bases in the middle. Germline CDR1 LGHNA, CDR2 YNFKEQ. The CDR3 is CASSPTSGGFREKLFF. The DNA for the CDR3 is TGTGCCAGCAGCCCAACGTCAGGAGGGTTTCGAGAAAAACTGTTTTTT.

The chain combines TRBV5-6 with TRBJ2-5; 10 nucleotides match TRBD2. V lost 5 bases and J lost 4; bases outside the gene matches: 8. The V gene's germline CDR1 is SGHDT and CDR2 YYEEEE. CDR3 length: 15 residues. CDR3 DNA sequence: TGTGCCAGCAGACCCAGCGGGGGGGGAGTAGAGACCCAGTACTTC. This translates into CASRPSGGGVETQYF.

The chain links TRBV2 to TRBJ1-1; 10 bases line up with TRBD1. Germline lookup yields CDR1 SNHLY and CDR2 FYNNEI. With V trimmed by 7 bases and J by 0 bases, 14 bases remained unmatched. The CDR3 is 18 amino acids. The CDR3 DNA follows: TGTGCCAGCAACGGGACAGGGGTTCCTGGGGAGATGAACACTGAAGCTTTCTTT. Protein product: CASNGTGVPGEMNTEAFF.

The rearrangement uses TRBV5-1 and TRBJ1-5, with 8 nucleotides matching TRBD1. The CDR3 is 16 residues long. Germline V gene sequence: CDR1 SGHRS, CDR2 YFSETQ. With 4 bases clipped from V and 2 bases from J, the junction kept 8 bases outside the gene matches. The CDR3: CASSRDGQGGNQPQHF. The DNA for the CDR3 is TGCGCCAGCAGCCGCGATGGACAGGGCGGCAATCAGCCCCAGCATTTT. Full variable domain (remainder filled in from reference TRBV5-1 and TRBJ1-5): KAGVTQTPRYLIKTRGQQVTLSCSPISGHRSVSWYQQTPGQGLQFLFEYFSETQRNKGNFPGRFSGRQFSNSRSEMNVSTLELGDSALYLCASSRDGQGGNQPQHFGDGTRLSIL.

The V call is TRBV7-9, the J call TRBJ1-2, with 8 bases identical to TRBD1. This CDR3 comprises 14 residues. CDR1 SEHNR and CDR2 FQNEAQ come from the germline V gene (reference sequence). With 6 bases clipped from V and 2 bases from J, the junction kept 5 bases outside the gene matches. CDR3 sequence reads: CASSQGAGNYGYTF. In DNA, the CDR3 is TGTGCCAGCAGTCAGGGGGCAGGAAACTATGGCTACACCTTC.

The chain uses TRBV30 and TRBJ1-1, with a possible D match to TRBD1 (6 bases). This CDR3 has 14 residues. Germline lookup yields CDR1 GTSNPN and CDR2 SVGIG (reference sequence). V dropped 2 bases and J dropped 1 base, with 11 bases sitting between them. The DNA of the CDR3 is TGTGCCTGGAGTCAGGGGAGGGCGAACACTGAAGCTTTCTTT. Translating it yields CAWSQGRANTEAFF.

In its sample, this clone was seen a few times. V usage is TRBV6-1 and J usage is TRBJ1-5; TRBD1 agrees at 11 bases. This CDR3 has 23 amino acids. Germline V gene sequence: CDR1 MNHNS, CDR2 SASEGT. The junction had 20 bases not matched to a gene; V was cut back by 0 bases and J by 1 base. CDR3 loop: CASSEALLLRVLGQGDSNQPQHF. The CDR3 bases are TGTGCCAGCAGTGAAGCGCTTCTGCTCAGGGTTCTGGGACAGGGGGACAGCAATCAGCCCCAGCATTTT.

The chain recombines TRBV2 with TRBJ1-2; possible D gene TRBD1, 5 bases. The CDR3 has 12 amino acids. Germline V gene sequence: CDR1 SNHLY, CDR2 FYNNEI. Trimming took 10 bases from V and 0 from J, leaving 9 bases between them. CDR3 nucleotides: TGTGCCACTAGACAGTCTAACTATGGCTACACCTTC. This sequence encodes CATRQSNYGYTF.

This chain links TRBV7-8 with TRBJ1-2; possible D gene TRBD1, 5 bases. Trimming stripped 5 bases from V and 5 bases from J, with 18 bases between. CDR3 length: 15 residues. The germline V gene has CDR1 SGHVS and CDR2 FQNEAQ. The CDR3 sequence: CASSPGAGQRYGYTF. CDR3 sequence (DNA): TGTGCCAGCAGCCCCGGGGCGGGGCAGCGGTATGGCTACACCTTC.

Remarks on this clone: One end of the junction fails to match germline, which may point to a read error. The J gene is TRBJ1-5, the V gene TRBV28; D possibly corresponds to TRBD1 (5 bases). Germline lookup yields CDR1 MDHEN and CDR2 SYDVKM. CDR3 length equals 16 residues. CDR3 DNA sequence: TGTGCCAGCAGCCCGTTTGGGGGGAATAGCGATCAGCCCCAGCATTTT. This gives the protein CASSPFGGNSDQPQHF.

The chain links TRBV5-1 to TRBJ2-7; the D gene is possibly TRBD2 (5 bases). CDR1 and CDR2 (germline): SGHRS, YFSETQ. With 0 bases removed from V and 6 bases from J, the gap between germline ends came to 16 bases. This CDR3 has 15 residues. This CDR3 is CASSLGFEGSGEQYF. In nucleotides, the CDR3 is TGCGCCAGCAGCTTGGGTTTCGAGGGATCCGGCGAGCAGTACTTC.